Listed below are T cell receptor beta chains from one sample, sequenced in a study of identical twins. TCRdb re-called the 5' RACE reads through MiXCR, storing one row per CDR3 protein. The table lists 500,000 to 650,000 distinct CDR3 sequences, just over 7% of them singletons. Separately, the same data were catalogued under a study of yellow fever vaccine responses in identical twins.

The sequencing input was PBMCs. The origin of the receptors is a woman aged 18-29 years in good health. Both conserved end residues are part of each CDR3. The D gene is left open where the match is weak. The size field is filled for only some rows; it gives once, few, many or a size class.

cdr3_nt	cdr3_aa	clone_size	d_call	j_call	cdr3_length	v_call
TGTGCCATCAGTGCGGGACTAGCCGACAATGAGCAGTTCTTC	CAISAGLADNEQFF	few	TRBD2	TRBJ2-1	14	TRBV10-3
TGTGCCAGCAGGGAAAGGACAGGGCTGTCTGGGGCCAACGTCCTGACTTTC	CASRERTGLSGANVLTF	few	TRBD1	TRBJ2-6	17	TRBV6-1
TGCGCCAGCAGCTTGGGACTAGCGGGCGGAAATGGAGGGACCCAGTACTTC	CASSLGLAGGNGGTQYF	.	TRBD2	TRBJ2-5	17	TRBV5-1
TGCGCCAGCACCAGGGATAGCCCAAACACCGGGGAGCTGTTTTTT	CASTRDSPNTGELFF	.	.	TRBJ2-2	15	TRBV5-1
TGCGCCAGCAGCCGCCGACAGGGGCCAACACCGATGAACACTGAAGCTTTCTTT	CASSRRQGPTPMNTEAFF	many	TRBD1	TRBJ1-1	18	TRBV4-1
TGTGCCAGCAGTCAAGGACTAGCGGGGTGGGGAAAAGAGACCCAGTACTTC	CASSQGLAGWGKETQYF	few	TRBD2	TRBJ2-5	17	TRBV12-3/TRBV12-4
TGCGCCAGCAGCTCCTGGGGCGGGGGGGGATACAATGAGCAGTTCTTC	CASSSWGGGGYNEQFF	.	TRBD2	TRBJ2-1	16	TRBV5-1
TGTGCCAGCAGTCGACGACTAGCGAGTAGCACAGATACGCAGTATTTT	CASSRRLASSTDTQYF	many	TRBD2	TRBJ2-3	16	TRBV27
TGTGCCAGCAGTTACCCGGGGACACCATACGAGCAGTACTTC	CASSYPGTPYEQYF	few	.	TRBJ2-7	14	TRBV6-5
TGTGCCAGCACCGGGACAGGGGCGGGACAGCCCCAGCATTTT	CASTGTGAGQPQHF	.	TRBD1	TRBJ1-5	14	TRBV2
TGCGCCAGCAGCCAAGTTAAGTGGCGGGGGGGCCTGGAGACCCAGTACTTC	CASSQVKWRGGLETQYF	few	TRBD2	TRBJ2-5	17	TRBV4-1
TGTGCCAGCAGAAAGGACAGACTAAATAATGAAGCTTTCTTT	CASRKDRLNNEAFF	few	.	TRBJ1-1	14	TRBV6-1
TGTGCCACCAGCAGTGGTATAGGACAGCCGTCTCAAACTGAAGCTTTCTTT	CATSSGIGQPSQTEAFF	many	.	TRBJ1-1	17	TRBV15
TGTGCCAGCAGCCAATGGGGCAGGGAGGATGAGCAGTTCTTC	CASSQWGREDEQFF	few	.	TRBJ2-1	14	TRBV16
TGTGCCACCAGTGATTCCTGGCCCCGCGCGGACAGCCTACAAGAGACCCAGTACTTC	CATSDSWPRADSLQETQYF	many	.	TRBJ2-5	19	TRBV24-1
TGCAGCGTTCCGGGACTAGCGGGAGGCTGGGAGACCCAGTACTTC	CSVPGLAGGWETQYF	few	TRBD2	TRBJ2-5	15	TRBV29-1
TGTGCCAGCAGTTTAAGGCAGGGAAATTCACCCCTCCACTTT	CASSLRQGNSPLHF	many	.	TRBJ1-6	14	TRBV12-3/TRBV12-4
TGCAGCGTTGATAGAATTCCCGCCGGGGAGCTGTTTTTT	CSVDRIPAGELFF	many	.	TRBJ2-2	13	TRBV29-1
TGTGCCAGCAGCCAAGGACTAGCGAGGGAGCTGTTTTTT	CASSQGLARELFF	.	TRBD2	TRBJ2-2	13	TRBV3-1
TGCGCCAGCAGCTGGGGTAGCGGGGATCACTACAATGAGCAGTTCTTC	CASSWGSGDHYNEQFF	many	TRBD2	TRBJ2-1	16	TRBV5-1
TGCAGTGCTAGTATACAGGGTCTTCGGGGCTACACCTTC	CSASIQGLRGYTF	many	.	TRBJ1-2	13	TRBV20-1
TGCAGCGTCCGGGATGGCACCGGGGAGCTGTTTTTT	CSVRDGTGELFF	.	.	TRBJ2-2	12	TRBV29-1
TGCGCCAGCAGCTCAACCGGGACTAGAGGGGCAGATACGCAGTATTTT	CASSSTGTRGADTQYF	many	TRBD2	TRBJ2-3	16	TRBV5-1
TGTGCCAGCAGCCAAGCCCTAGCGGGAGGGGGCGAGCAGTACTTC	CASSQALAGGGEQYF	.	TRBD2	TRBJ2-7	15	TRBV14
TGCGCCAGCAGCTTGGTAGGGGCCGACGGCTATGGCTACACCTTC	CASSLVGADGYGYTF	many	.	TRBJ1-2	15	TRBV5-1
TGTGCCACCAGTGGCCGGACAGGGAACAATGAGCAGTTCTTC	CATSGRTGNNEQFF	.	TRBD1	TRBJ2-1	14	TRBV24-1
TGTGCCAGCAGCTTCAACAGGCTCCTTTACAATGAGCAGTTCTTC	CASSFNRLLYNEQFF	few	.	TRBJ2-1	15	TRBV7-9
TGTGCCAGCAGCCACCTAACGGACAGGGGGTACAATGAGCAGTTCTTC	CASSHLTDRGYNEQFF	.	TRBD1	TRBJ2-1	16	TRBV14
TGTGCCAGCAGCTTCCCCCCTGGCGGGGCCCAACTGGGTGAGCAGTTCTTC	CASSFPPGGAQLGEQFF	.	.	TRBJ2-1	17	TRBV9
TGTGCCAGCAGTTTAGCATGGAAAGAGACCCAGTACTTC	CASSLAWKETQYF	many	.	TRBJ2-5	13	TRBV12-3/TRBV12-4
TGTGCCAGCAGCTCATCCGGGACAGTTGGCTACACCTTC	CASSSSGTVGYTF	few	TRBD1	TRBJ1-2	13	TRBV11-3
TGTGCCATCAGTGAGCTTACCACATGGTTAAGTCCAGATACGCAGTATTTT	CAISELTTWLSPDTQYF	few	.	TRBJ2-3	17	TRBV10-3
TGTGCCAGCAGCTTACTACTCGGAGGTACAGGAAGCTCCTACGAGCAGTACTTC	CASSLLLGGTGSSYEQYF	many	.	TRBJ2-7	18	TRBV7-6
TGTGCCAGCAGCCCTTCAGCGGGGGGGTATGTTGAGCAGTTCTTC	CASSPSAGGYVEQFF	few	TRBD2	TRBJ2-1	15	TRBV3-1
TGCTGTGCTAGAGACCCCACAGGGGGATTAGGCGATACGCAGTATTTT	CCARDPTGGLGDTQYF	few	TRBD1	TRBJ2-3	16	TRBV20-1
TGTGCCAGCAGCTTAGCCCAAACTAGAGGGAGGAACAATGAGCAGTTCTTC	CASSLAQTRGRNNEQFF	.	.	TRBJ2-1	17	TRBV7-9
TGTGCCAGCAGCTTAGATGGCCGGTACCATCATCCCCAGCATTTT	CASSLDGRYHHPQHF	many	.	TRBJ1-5	15	TRBV11-2
TGCAGTGCTAGTACCGGGGCCGGCACAGATACGCAGTATTTT	CSASTGAGTDTQYF	.	.	TRBJ2-3	14	TRBV20-1
TGCAGTGCAAAAGGAGGTCGGGGAGGCACCGGGGAGCTGTTTTTT	CSAKGGRGGTGELFF	many	.	TRBJ2-2	15	TRBV29-1
TGTGCCAGCAGGGGGGACGGTGAAAAACTGTTTTTT	CASRGDGEKLFF	few	.	TRBJ1-4	12	TRBV12-3/TRBV12-4
TGTGCCAGCAGTTCCAGAGGGACAGCTCATGATACGCAGTATTTT	CASSSRGTAHDTQYF	many	TRBD1	TRBJ2-3	15	TRBV12-3/TRBV12-4
TGTGCCAGCAGCCGATCGACTAGATTTGATGAGCAGTTCTTC	CASSRSTRFDEQFF	few	.	TRBJ2-1	14	TRBV7-8
TGTGCCAGCAGCTTGGCGAGGAATGAAAAACTGTTTTTT	CASSLARNEKLFF	many	.	TRBJ1-4	13	TRBV5-6
TGCGCCAGCAGCTCCCGACAGGGGGGGACGAACACTGAAGCTTTCTTT	CASSSRQGGTNTEAFF	.	TRBD1	TRBJ1-1	16	TRBV5-1
TGTGCCAGCAGCTTAGGGACTAGGGAAAAGACCCAGTACTTC	CASSLGTREKTQYF	many	TRBD2	TRBJ2-5	14	TRBV7-2
TGTGCCAGCAGCTTAGATTTCCCAGGGAGCTCCTACGAGCAGTACTTC	CASSLDFPGSSYEQYF	few	.	TRBJ2-7	16	TRBV11-3
TGCAGTGCGCCCGGGACAGGGTATAATGAAAAACTGTTTTTT	CSAPGTGYNEKLFF	.	TRBD1	TRBJ1-4	14	TRBV20-1
TGTGCCACCCAACCCAACACAGGGGGGTCCTACGAGCAGTACTTC	CATQPNTGGSYEQYF	.	TRBD1	TRBJ2-7	15	TRBV12-3/TRBV12-4
TGCGCCAGCAGCTTGTTGCAGAGCTCCTACAATGAGCAGTTCTTC	CASSLLQSSYNEQFF	many	.	TRBJ2-1	15	TRBV5-1
TGTGCCAGCCGGTCGACGGTTTCCTACGAGCAGTACTTC	CASRSTVSYEQYF	.	.	TRBJ2-7	13	TRBV7-9
TGTGCCAGCAGGGGGACAGGGGGGGGCAATCAGCCCCAGCATTTT	CASRGTGGGNQPQHF	many	TRBD1	TRBJ1-5	15	TRBV12-3/TRBV12-4
TGTGCCAGCAGTTCCGGAGGACTAAATGAGCAGTTCTTC	CASSSGGLNEQFF	.	.	TRBJ2-1	13	TRBV12-3/TRBV12-4
TGTGCCACCAGTTCAGGGGGAAATACTGAAGCTTTCTTT	CATSSGGNTEAFF	many	TRBD1	TRBJ1-1	13	TRBV24-1